Listed below are T cell receptor beta chains from one sample, sequenced in a study of blood T cells in healthy people across ages. In TCRdb, the 5' RACE reads were re-called with MiXCR into one record per CDR3 protein. The data hold about 1.6 million distinct CDR3 sequences, with roughly a third observed a single time. The sequenced sample consisted of blood. The receptors were gathered from a woman in her thirties in good health. The CDR3 runs from the conserved cysteine through the conserved F or W. Fields, in order: J gene, D gene, V gene, clone size, CDR3 DNA, CDR3 protein. The D gene is left open where the match is weak. Rows give clone size only sometimes, using once, few, many, or a class for an expanded clone.

j_call: TRBJ1-2; d_call: .; v_call: TRBV20-1; clone_size: .; cdr3_nt: TGCAGTTCGAGTTATGGCTACACCTTC; cdr3_aa: CSSSYGYTF
j_call: TRBJ1-4; d_call: .; v_call: TRBV6-1; clone_size: .; cdr3_nt: TGTGCCAGCAGTGAGGTAAAACTGTTTTTT; cdr3_aa: CASSEVKLFF
j_call: TRBJ2-7; d_call: .; v_call: TRBV27; clone_size: .; cdr3_nt: TGTGCCAGCGGTACCGCGGTGGTGGAGCAGTACTTC; cdr3_aa: CASGTAVVEQYF
j_call: TRBJ2-7; d_call: TRBD1; v_call: TRBV20-1; clone_size: many; cdr3_nt: TGCAGTGTTCGGCCGGGACAGGGGGCGAGGTACGAGCAGTACTTC; cdr3_aa: CSVRPGQGARYEQYF
j_call: TRBJ1-1; d_call: .; v_call: TRBV6-2/TRBV6-3; clone_size: .; cdr3_nt: TGTGCCAGCAGTTATAAGGCGAACACTGAAGCTTTCTTT; cdr3_aa: CASSYKANTEAFF
j_call: TRBJ2-2; d_call: .; v_call: TRBV11-1; clone_size: .; cdr3_nt: TGTGCCAGCAGCTTAGGGAAGCGGGCCAACACCGGGGAGCTGTTTTTT; cdr3_aa: CASSLGKRANTGELFF
j_call: TRBJ2-3; d_call: .; v_call: TRBV27; clone_size: few; cdr3_nt: TGTGCCAGCAGTTCCCTCTACCGGGGGGCCACAGATACGCAGTATTTT; cdr3_aa: CASSSLYRGATDTQYF
j_call: TRBJ2-7; d_call: TRBD2; v_call: TRBV6-5; clone_size: many; cdr3_nt: TGTGCCAGCACACCCCCGGGAGGGTATTACGAGCAGTACTTC; cdr3_aa: CASTPPGGYYEQYF
j_call: TRBJ2-5; d_call: .; v_call: TRBV27; clone_size: few; cdr3_nt: TGTGCCAGCAGTTTGCAGGGGGGTTGGGAGACCCAGTACTTC; cdr3_aa: CASSLQGGWETQYF
j_call: TRBJ1-2; d_call: TRBD1; v_call: TRBV28; clone_size: few; cdr3_nt: TGTGCCAGCAGTCCCGTTGACAGGGGGCTTAGATATGGCTACACCTTC; cdr3_aa: CASSPVDRGLRYGYTF
j_call: TRBJ2-1; d_call: TRBD2; v_call: TRBV5-1; clone_size: many; cdr3_nt: TGTGCCAGCAGCTGGGGAGGGGACAATGAGCAGTTCTTC; cdr3_aa: CASSWGGDNEQFF
j_call: TRBJ1-2; d_call: TRBD1; v_call: TRBV20-1; clone_size: few; cdr3_nt: TGCAGAGCTAGGCCGGGACAGGCTAACTATGGCTACACCTTC; cdr3_aa: CRARPGQANYGYTF
j_call: TRBJ2-2; d_call: .; v_call: TRBV12-3/TRBV12-4; clone_size: few; cdr3_nt: TGTGCCACTATGGCGGGACTGAACACCGGGGAGCTGTTTTTT; cdr3_aa: CATMAGLNTGELFF
j_call: TRBJ1-6; d_call: .; v_call: TRBV28; clone_size: .; cdr3_nt: TGTGCCAGCAGTTTCGTCGGGTTGCATAATTCACCCCTCCACTTT; cdr3_aa: CASSFVGLHNSPLHF
j_call: TRBJ2-1; d_call: TRBD2; v_call: TRBV7-9; clone_size: .; cdr3_nt: TGTGCCAGCAGCTTAGGTCGGGGGCTGTTCGGGAGGGCCGGAGATGAGCAGTTCTTC; cdr3_aa: CASSLGRGLFGRAGDEQFF
j_call: TRBJ1-6; d_call: .; v_call: TRBV6-5; clone_size: few; cdr3_nt: TGTGCCAGCAGTTTCGGCGTGGAGGGTAATTCACCCCTCCACTTT; cdr3_aa: CASSFGVEGNSPLHF
j_call: TRBJ2-3; d_call: TRBD2; v_call: TRBV3-1; clone_size: .; cdr3_nt: TGTGCCAGCAGCCAATTAGGAGTCACGGGGGGACCCTTCTGGGATACGCAGTATTTT; cdr3_aa: CASSQLGVTGGPFWDTQYF
j_call: TRBJ2-3; d_call: .; v_call: TRBV7-9; clone_size: .; cdr3_nt: TGTGCCAGCAGCTCCCGCTGGGATACGCAGTATTTT; cdr3_aa: CASSSRWDTQYF
j_call: TRBJ2-1; d_call: .; v_call: TRBV5-1; clone_size: .; cdr3_nt: TGCGCCAGCAGGAGCATAGTGAGCTCCTACAATGAGCAGTTCTTC; cdr3_aa: CASRSIVSSYNEQFF
j_call: TRBJ1-5; d_call: .; v_call: TRBV14; clone_size: .; cdr3_nt: TGTGCCAGCACAGGACGAGAGAAGAGCAATCAGCCCCAGCATTTT; cdr3_aa: CASTGREKSNQPQHF
j_call: TRBJ2-3; d_call: .; v_call: TRBV20-1; clone_size: .; cdr3_nt: TGCAGTGCTAGACGTGGGGGAGCGGTGAGCACAGATACGCAGTATTTT; cdr3_aa: CSARRGGAVSTDTQYF
j_call: TRBJ2-5; d_call: TRBD1; v_call: TRBV30; clone_size: .; cdr3_nt: TGTGCCTGTACGACAGGGGGCGGGGAGACCCAGTACTTC; cdr3_aa: CACTTGGGETQYF
j_call: TRBJ2-1; d_call: TRBD2; v_call: TRBV9; clone_size: few; cdr3_nt: TGTGCCAGCAGCAGGACTAGCGGGAGGGCCTATGGTGAGCAGTTCTTC; cdr3_aa: CASSRTSGRAYGEQFF
j_call: TRBJ2-5; d_call: .; v_call: TRBV5-1; clone_size: .; cdr3_nt: TGCGCCAGTTCCCTGGGGCAGGGGATAGAGACCCAGTACTTC; cdr3_aa: CASSLGQGIETQYF
j_call: TRBJ2-5; d_call: .; v_call: TRBV5-4; clone_size: .; cdr3_nt: TGTGCCAGCAGCTCCGCCAGGGGCGACCCCACGTTAGAGACCCAGTACTTC; cdr3_aa: CASSSARGDPTLETQYF
j_call: TRBJ2-2; d_call: .; v_call: TRBV15; clone_size: few; cdr3_nt: TGTGCCACCAGCATAGACGGAGGAAACACCGGGGAGCTGTTTTTT; cdr3_aa: CATSIDGGNTGELFF
j_call: TRBJ2-3; d_call: .; v_call: TRBV7-9; clone_size: few; cdr3_nt: TGTGCCAGCAGCTTTCGACAAGGGATGAGCACAGATACGCAGTATTTT; cdr3_aa: CASSFRQGMSTDTQYF
j_call: TRBJ2-5; d_call: .; v_call: TRBV9; clone_size: .; cdr3_nt: TGTGCCAGCAGCGTAGATGGGGGCATGGAGACCCAGTACTTC; cdr3_aa: CASSVDGGMETQYF